This T cell receptor (beta chain) was retrieved from a study of blood T cell repertoires in COVID-19 (dated by TCRdb to 2020 to 2022). General notes on the study: Collaborator samples came from the United States, Italy and Spain and covered acute and convalescent phases of COVID-19. The prospective study material was composed of cDNA or gDNA derived from T cells, B-cell-depleted T cells, or PBMCs. The dataset comprised deeply sampled blood TCRbeta repertoires from subjects exposed to, actively infected with, or recovered from COVID-19. The repertoires were released in a freely available public database intended as a resource for research on the immune response to SARS-CoV-2. Samples came from the ongoing ImmuneRACE study (first 160 participants) plus 1,254 subjects from 6 global collaborators. The sample metadata nearly always contained a de-identified subject ID, COVID-19 status, age in years and sex. HLA class I and class II types, where available, came from metadata supplied by the sample provider rather than from assay-based typing.

Study-wide findings and limitations: The quantity of clinical and demographic metadata differed by source and by participant and was supplied without curation.

The collaborating institutions used their own protocols to collect whole blood in K2EDTA tubes. Collaborator samples were shipped for TCRbeta analysis as frozen whole blood, isolated PBMCs, or DNA extracted from either sample type. Between the V and J ends, shortened by 0 bases and 0 bases respectively, the junction contains 12 bases. The cysteine opens and the phenylalanine closes a CDR3 of 16 amino acids. Here the CDR3 DNA is all that survives: 48 bases in frame from base 1. The germline V gene gives CDR1 as LGHNA and CDR2 as YSLEER. A word on this clone: Its antigen has not been determined. No base quality information exists; no much larger clone differs at one position.

The immunoSEQ Assay, a bias-controlled multiplex PCR, was used to amplify TCRbeta CDR3 regions from genomic DNA. The original pipeline was this. Nucleated cell counts per sample were estimated from amplification of reference gene primers within the assay. To quantify the absolute abundance of each unique TCRbeta CDR3 rearrangement, sequence reads were collapsed and filtered. For each sample, productive Simpson clonality was calculated as the square root of Simpson's diversity index across productive rearrangements. As stored in TCRdb, this immuneACCESS dataset retains in-frame rearrangements with V and J assigned. A fraction of the clones does not appear; measured against another copy, unresolved V genes explain less than half of the discrepancy, and the remainder lacks a known reason. That table gives V, J and clone size, and the DNA gave D and trimming. The sample profile shows approximately 140,000 clones; 70% to 90% of them were found once. The ten top clones hold 10% to 15% of the sample.

Material for sequencing was peripheral blood. The rearranged chain carries TRBV4-3 and TRBJ2-7; matching of 6 bases hints at TRBD1 as the D gene. The sequence was collected from a man in his sixties with active or convalescent COVID-19. The nucleotide sequence reads TGCGCCAGCAGCCAAGAAGACAGGTCGAGCTCCTACGAGCAGTACTTC. Its product reads: CASSQEDRSSSYEQYF.